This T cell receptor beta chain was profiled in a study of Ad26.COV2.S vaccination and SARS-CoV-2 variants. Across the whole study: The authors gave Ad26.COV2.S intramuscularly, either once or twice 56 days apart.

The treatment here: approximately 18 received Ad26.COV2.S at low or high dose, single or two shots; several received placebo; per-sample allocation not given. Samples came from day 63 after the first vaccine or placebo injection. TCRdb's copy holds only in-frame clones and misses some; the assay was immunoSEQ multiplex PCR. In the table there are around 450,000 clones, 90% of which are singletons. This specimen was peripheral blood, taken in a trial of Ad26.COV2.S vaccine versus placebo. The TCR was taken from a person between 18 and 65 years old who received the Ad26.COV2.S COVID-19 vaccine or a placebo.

CDR3 sequence reads: CAWPGTSGRTVLTGELFF. Written as DNA, the CDR3 is TGTGCCTGGCCCGGGACTAGCGGCCGAACAGTTTTGACCGGGGAGCTGTTTTTT. The chain carries TRBV30 and TRBJ2-2; 11 nucleotides match TRBD2. The CDR3 runs 18 residues. The germline V gene has CDR1 GTSNPN and CDR2 SVGIG (reference sequence). V shed 5 bases and J 5 bases; nucleotides not matched to a gene: 16.